This TCR beta chain is drawn from a study of T cell repertoires and Cas9 in healthy adults. Study-wide background: Multi-effector potency, cytotoxicity and lineage were assessed in SpCas9-reactive CD4 and CD8 T cells. Study-wide points: In vitro, SpCas9-reactive Tregs were reported to curb effector T cell proliferation and function.

Libraries were prepared by immunoSEQ multiplex PCR; TCRdb keeps only in-frame clonotypes and omits some of them. The sample consists of approximately 16,000 clones, around 90% of them appearing once. For this clone: Antigen unknown.

The sample taken for sequencing was Tregs (CD4+, CD25+, CD127-, CD137-, CD154-) from PBMCs; culture status not recorded. The sequence derives from a human donor in good health.

In nucleotides, the CDR3 is TGTGCCAGCAGCCTGCGATCACTAGCGGGGGGGCAAGAGACCCAGTACTTC. Protein product: CASSLRSLAGGQETQYF. The chain employs TRBV11-3 and TRBJ2-5; the match to TRBD2 covers 13 bases. The germline V gene has CDR1 SGHNT and CDR2 YENEEA. This CDR3 region has 17 residues. V lost 5 bases and J lost 2; bases outside the gene matches: 8. The variable domain in full, completed from reference TRBV11-3 and TRBJ2-5, reads EAGVVQSPRYKIIEKKQPVAFWCNPISGHNTLYWYLQNLGQGPELLIRYENEEAVDDSQLPKDRFSAERLKGVDSTLKIQPAELGDSAVYLCASSLRSLAGGQETQYFGPGTRLLVL.